These 32 T cell receptor beta chains were all obtained from the same sample, sequenced in a study of control samples from healthy donors and cancer patients (dated by TCRdb to about 2020). Library method: the immunoSEQ multiplex PCR assay. TCRdb holds this immuneACCESS table with in-frame rearrangements only. Some clones are missing; in checked studies, unresolved V genes explain under half, and the rest has no known cause. This sample holds about 160,000 clones; 90% to 95% were observed only once. The ten largest clonotypes hold approximately 5.7% of the sample. Sequences were obtained from blood. These TCRs come from a man aged 18 to 29 in good health.

The chain is built from TRBV30 and TRBJ1-1; D remains ambiguous. V lost 4 bases to trimming and J lost 1 base, with 13 bases between them. CDR1 is GTSNPN, CDR2 SVGIG, per germline (reference sequence). The CDR3 totals 14 residues. Written as DNA, the CDR3 is TGTGCCTGGATTTCCCGGGCTTGGAACACTGAAGCTTTCTTT. As protein: CAWISRAWNTEAFF. The full variable domain, in which reference TRBV30 and TRBJ1-1 provide the parts outside the CDR3, is SQTIHQWPATLVQPVGSPLSLECTVEGTSNPNLYWYRQAAGRGLQLLFYSVGIGQISSEVPQNLSASRPQDRQFILSSKKLLLSDSGFYLCAWISRAWNTEAFFGQGTRLTVV.

This chain links TRBV29-1 with TRBJ2-3; no firm D call. CDR1 is SQVTM, CDR2 ANQGSEA, per germline. Between the trimmed V and J ends, which lost 1 base and 6 bases, there was a span of 11 bases. This CDR3 contains 13 residues. This CDR3 is CSVEGFGGDTQYF. In DNA, the CDR3 is TGCAGCGTTGAAGGATTTGGTGGGGATACGCAGTATTTT.

This chain joins TRBV25-1 and TRBJ1-3; D unclear. Germline values: CDR1 MGHDK, CDR2 SYGVNS. This CDR3 has 13 residues. V dropped 6 bases and J dropped 7 bases, with 13 bases sitting between them. The CDR3 DNA sequence: TGTGCCAGCAGAGAAGGAGCCAGGAACACCATATATTTT. It translates to CASREGARNTIYF.

The rearrangement joins TRBV6-5 to TRBJ2-1, with TRBD2 as a possible D gene (6 bases). Germline CDR1 and CDR2: MNHEY and SVGAGI. The CDR3 has 13 residues. V was trimmed by 10 bases and J by 6 bases, leaving 16 bases between them. The CDR3 region is CATRRAISNEQFF. DNA of the CDR3: TGTGCCACCCGGAGGGCGATCAGCAATGAGCAGTTCTTC.

V gene TRBV6-5 combines with J gene TRBJ2-1; 7 bases align to TRBD2. The germline V gene encodes CDR1 MNHEY and CDR2 SVGAGI. This CDR3 region has 13 residues. The J segment lost 6 bases and the V segment lost 3 bases, leaving 2 bases of the junction unmatched. CDR3 DNA: TGTGCCAGCAGTTATGGCGGGAGCAATGAGCAGTTCTTC. This encodes CASSYGGSNEQFF.

The gene calls are TRBV6-2 or TRBV6-3 and TRBJ2-7; perhaps TRBD2 as D (7 bases). V lost 5 bases, J lost 2 bases, and 13 bases lay in between. Germline-derived CDR1 and CDR2 are MNHEY and SVGEGT. CDR3 length: 14 residues. Here the CDR3 reads CASSTWGGPYEQYF. The CDR3 DNA reads as TGTGCCAGCAGTACGTGGGGGGGCCCCTACGAGCAGTACTTC.

This chain joins TRBV7-9 and TRBJ1-2; D is uncertain. The CDR3 totals 11 residues. V shed 5 bases and J shed 8 bases, with 9 bases lying between them. CDR1 and CDR2 from the germline V gene are SEHNR and FQNEAQ (reference sequence). The CDR3 nucleotides read TGTGCCAGCAGCGCATCGAGGGGCTACACCTTC. The encoded protein is CASSASRGYTF.

The chain has TRBV15 and TRBJ2-5; TRBD2 might be the D (6 bases). V dropped 3 bases and J dropped 5 bases, with 13 bases sitting between them. Germline CDR1 and CDR2: LNHNV and YYDKDF (reference sequence). CDR3 length: 14 residues. The CDR3 sequence is CATSSGGNRETQYF. The CDR3 DNA is TGTGCCACCAGCAGCGGAGGGAACAGGGAGACCCAGTACTTC.

This chain links TRBV4-2 with TRBJ1-4; D uncertain. The V end lost 1 base, the J end lost 2 bases, and 8 bases lay between the germline ends. The CDR3 has 15 amino acids. CDR1 LGHNA and CDR2 YNFKEQ come from the germline V gene. Here the CDR3 reads CASSQAPGTNEKLFF. The CDR3 nucleotides read TGTGCCAGCAGCCAAGCACCCGGGACTAATGAAAAACTGTTTTTT.

The rearrangement links TRBV6-2 or TRBV6-3 to TRBJ2-5; D may be TRBD2 (7 bases). Germline loops: CDR1 MNHEY, CDR2 SVGEGT. V lost 6 bases and J lost 5, with 16 bases in between. The CDR3 length is 14 residues. The DNA for the CDR3 is TGTGCCAGCAGCCCGTCCGGGGGGCTGGAGACCCAGTACTTC. Protein sequence: CASSPSGGLETQYF.

This sequence joins TRBV19 and TRBJ2-1; TRBD1 aligns across 11 bases. The CDR3 is made up of 16 amino acids. With V trimmed by 0 bases and J by 4 bases, 2 bases remained unmatched. CDR1 and CDR2 (germline): LNHDA, SQIVND (reference sequence). The CDR3: CASSIDGTGGYNEQFF. CDR3 in DNA: TGTGCCAGTAGTATAGACGGGACAGGGGGGTACAATGAGCAGTTCTTC.

This chain connects TRBV10-3 to TRBJ2-1; the D is unclear. Between the trimmed V and J ends, which lost 2 bases and 6 bases, there was a span of 5 bases. This CDR3 has 12 amino acids. Germline-derived CDR1 and CDR2 are ENHRY and SYGVKD. CDR3 amino acids: CAISETRNEQFF. In DNA form, the CDR3 reads TGTGCCATCAGTGAGACGCGCAATGAGCAGTTCTTC.

A single count supports this clone. The chain recombines TRBV2 with TRBJ1-1, with 8 bases that match TRBD1. The CDR3 spans 13 residues. Unmatched junction bases numbered 9, after V lost 9 bases and J lost 6 bases. Germline values: CDR1 SNHLY, CDR2 FYNNEI. The CDR3 spells CARRGQGLAEAFF. CDR3 nucleotides: TGTGCCAGAAGAGGACAGGGACTCGCTGAAGCTTTCTTT.

CDR3 DNA: TGTGCCAGCTTAATACGGACAGGGGATTCACCCCTCCACTTT. Translated: CASLIRTGDSPLHF. The chain has TRBV6-5 and TRBJ1-6, with 9 positions matching TRBD1. Losses at the gene ends were 8 bases for V and 8 bases for J; bases not matched to a gene: 7. The CDR3 runs to 14 residues. Germline CDR1 MNHEY, CDR2 SVGAGI.

In nucleotides, the CDR3 is TGTGCCAGCAGCTCGGGACTAGCGGGAGTCAGCAAAGAGACCCAGTACTTC. It encodes CASSSGLAGVSKETQYF. The chain carries TRBV9 and TRBJ2-5, with 14 positions matching TRBD2. Germline CDR1 is SGDLS and CDR2 is YYNGEE. The CDR3 covers 17 residues. The ends lost 4 bases at V and 3 bases at J; junction bases unmatched: 8.

The V call is TRBV13, the J call TRBJ1-2; tentatively, D is TRBD1 (5 bases). There are 14 residues in the CDR3. Trimming left V 5 bases short and J 8 bases short, with 18 bases between. Germline loops: CDR1 PRHDT, CDR2 FYEKMQ (reference sequence). CDR3 sequence (DNA): TGTGCCAGCAGCGACTCAGTCCGGGGGAGGGGCTACACCTTC. It codes for CASSDSVRGRGYTF.

The chain employs TRBV27 and TRBJ2-7; TRBD1 aligns across 7 bases. The ends lost 3 bases at V and 5 bases at J; junction bases unmatched: 4. The CDR3 loop spans 13 amino acids. Germline V lookup: CDR1 MNHEY, CDR2 SMNVEV (reference sequence). The CDR3 DNA reads TGTGCCAGCAGTTTTAGGGGGCGGAACGAGCAGTACTTC. This encodes CASSFRGRNEQYF.

The chain links TRBV21-1 to TRBJ2-7; the D call in the table, TRBD1, was not verified against the DNA. TRBV21-1 is marked as a pseudogene. The CDR3 length is 15 residues. The CDR3 DNA sequence: TGTGCCAGCAGGTCAGGGACAGTTATTACCTACGAGCAGTACTTC. Translating it yields CASRSGTVITYEQYF.

The chain links TRBV2 to TRBJ1-2, with D hard to call. The germline gives CDR1 SNHLY, CDR2 FYNNEI. The CDR3 is made up of 13 amino acids. V was pared by 6 bases and J by 4 bases, with 12 bases between. Written as DNA, the CDR3 is TGTGCCAGCAGGGGGATGGGTCCCTATGGCTACACCTTC. It codes for CASRGMGPYGYTF.

As to this clone: Its ends do not fully match the called genes, so a read error is possible. The chain has TRBV4-2 and TRBJ1-6; 7 nucleotides align to TRBD1. This CDR3 has 13 amino acids. Germline CDR1 and CDR2: LGHNA and YNFKEQ. DNA of the CDR3: TGTGCCAGCAGCGAAGACAGGGAGTCACCCCTCCACTTT. It specifies CASSEDRESPLHF.

The CDR3 nucleotides are TGCAGCGTCCTTATCCGGGACATAAGCTCCTACGAGCAGTACTTC. It yields the protein CSVLIRDISSYEQYF. The V and J genes are TRBV29-1 and TRBJ2-7; a possible D gene is TRBD1 (6 bases). Germline lookup yields CDR1 SQVTM and CDR2 ANQGSEA. Trimming removed 6 bases from V and 0 bases from J, with 18 bases in between. The CDR3 runs to 15 residues.

CDR3 amino acids: CASSRLAGGLEQYF. CDR3 sequence (DNA): TGTGCCAGCAGCCGACTAGCGGGGGGGCTCGAGCAGTACTTC. This chain links TRBV4-2 with TRBJ2-7, with TRBD2 matching 14 bases. In germline, CDR1 is LGHNA, CDR2 YNFKEQ. This CDR3 is built from 14 residues. V trimming: 4 bases; J trimming: 6 bases; junction bases outside the gene matches: 2.

The chain uses TRBV5-4 and TRBJ2-7, with 7 bases that match TRBD2. V lost 4 bases to trimming and J lost 4 bases; unmatched junction nucleotides: 8. The CDR3 totals 14 residues. Germline loops: CDR1 SGHNT, CDR2 YYREEE (reference sequence). The CDR3 DNA sequence: TGTGCCAGCAGCCGGCTGGGGGGGACTTACGAGCAGTACTTC. Protein product: CASSRLGGTYEQYF.

The chain joins TRBV30 to TRBJ2-7; maybe TRBD2 (5 bases). The CDR3 contains 14 residues. In germline, CDR1 is GTSNPN, CDR2 SVGIG (reference sequence). V lost 2 bases and J 2 bases, leaving 13 bases between the germline ends. The CDR3 DNA follows: TGTGCCTGGAGTTTGGACCGAGGGACCTACGAGCAGTACTTC. As protein: CAWSLDRGTYEQYF.

This chain links TRBV15 with TRBJ2-3; no reliable D call. CDR3 size: 14 residues. V was clipped by 0 bases and J by 3 bases, with 7 bases between them. CDR1 and CDR2 from the germline V gene are LNHNV and YYDKDF (reference sequence). CDR3 region: CATSRDGGTDTQYF. The CDR3 DNA reads as TGTGCCACCAGCAGAGATGGCGGAACAGATACGCAGTATTTT.

The CDR3 loop reads CASSLFPREQAGELFF. The CDR3 DNA is TGTGCCAGCAGTTTATTTCCCCGGGAACAGGCCGGGGAGCTGTTTTTT. The V and J genes are TRBV27 and TRBJ2-2; D could derive from TRBD1 or TRBD2 (5 bases each). Looked up from germline, CDR1 is MNHEY and CDR2 is SMNVEV (reference sequence). This CDR3 comprises 16 residues. Trimming removed 1 base at V and 6 bases at J, with 15 bases between.

V usage is TRBV27 and J usage is TRBJ1-5; no reliable D call. Germline V gene data show CDR1 as MNHEY and CDR2 as SMNVEV (reference sequence). The CDR3 runs 14 residues. The V gene lost 0 bases and the J gene lost 0 bases, with 3 bases spanning the gap. Here the CDR3 reads CASSLSSSNQPQHF. The CDR3 bases are TGTGCCAGCAGTTTATCGTCTAGCAATCAGCCCCAGCATTTT.

The chain uses TRBV11-2 and TRBJ2-1, with TRBD2 identical over 9 bases. Germline assignment: CDR1 SGHAT and CDR2 FQNNGV. Losses at the gene ends were 5 bases for V and 0 bases for J; bases not matched to a gene: 8. The CDR3 is 17 amino acids. The CDR3 protein is CASSPGSGGLSYNEQFF. CDR3 DNA: TGTGCCAGCAGCCCCGGCAGCGGGGGGCTCTCCTACAATGAGCAGTTCTTC.

The chain joins TRBV25-1 to TRBJ1-2, with 9 positions matching TRBD1. Per the germline V gene, CDR1 is MGHDK and CDR2 is SYGVNS. The CDR3 runs 15 residues. The V gene end was trimmed by 5 bases and the J gene end by 6 bases; junction bases not matched to a gene: 10. The DNA for the CDR3 is TGTGCCAGCAGTTTCCGACAGGGGGTAAATAATGGCTACACCTTC. This encodes CASSFRQGVNNGYTF.

The chain combines TRBV3-1 (or the pseudogene TRBV3-2) with TRBJ1-2, with 9 nucleotides matching TRBD1. CDR1 is LGHDT, CDR2 YNNKEL, per germline (reference sequence). Losses at the gene ends were 3 bases for V and 5 bases for J; bases not matched to a gene: 7. The CDR3 is made up of 15 amino acids. This CDR3 is CASSHLQGAAYGYTF. CDR3 DNA: TGTGCCAGCAGCCACTTACAGGGGGCTGCGTATGGCTACACCTTC.

This clone was detected only once. The V gene is TRBV29-1, the J gene TRBJ2-1; 14 positions agree with TRBD2. The CDR3 loop spans 15 amino acids. After removal of 3 bases from V and 5 bases from J, the junction contained 3 bases not matched to a gene. The V gene's germline CDR1 is SQVTM and CDR2 ANQGSEA. The CDR3 reads CSVERGLAGDNEQFF. In nucleotides, the CDR3 is TGCAGCGTTGAGAGGGGACTAGCGGGAGACAATGAGCAGTTCTTC.

The chain is built from TRBV30 and TRBJ1-1, with no clear D. This CDR3 region has 13 residues. Trimming took off 1 base at V and 1 base at J, with 7 bases between the two ends. Germline CDR1 and CDR2: GTSNPN and SVGIG (reference sequence). CDR3 in amino acids: CAWSAPENTEAFF. CDR3 in DNA: TGTGCCTGGAGTGCCCCGGAGAACACTGAAGCTTTCTTT.